The rows below give T cell receptor beta chains drawn from one sample of a study of blood T cells in healthy people across ages. TCRdb reprocessed the 5' RACE reads with MiXCR, giving one entry per CDR3 protein. Among a few hundred thousand distinct CDR3 sequences listed, 25% to 30% were seen once. Sequenced sample: blood. The receptor source for this set is a woman in her 70s in good health. Each CDR3 is given with its conserved first and last residue. Fields, in order: CDR3 DNA, CDR3 protein, J gene, V gene, clone size, D gene. A D gene is named only where the DNA matches it firmly. Clone size, where shown, is once, few, many, or a class for clones that have expanded.

TGCAGCGTTCGGGGGGCACAGGAGACCCAGTACTTC | CSVRGAQETQYF | TRBJ2-5 | TRBV29-1 | NA | NA
TGTGCCAGCAGTCAGGACAGGGAGTACGAGCAGTACTTC | CASSQDREYEQYF | TRBJ2-7 | TRBV6-6 | NA | TRBD1
TGCAGTGCGAGGGGACGGCCTAATTCACCCCTCCACTTT | CSARGRPNSPLHF | TRBJ1-6 | TRBV20-1 | few | NA
TGTGCCAGCAGCTTAGCGCGGAACCAAGGATCGAACACTGAAGCTTTCTTT | CASSLARNQGSNTEAFF | TRBJ1-1 | TRBV7-9 | NA | NA
TGTGCCAGCAGCCCTGGGACTCCAGGATTAGAGACCCAGTACTTC | CASSPGTPGLETQYF | TRBJ2-5 | TRBV3-1 | NA | NA
TGTGCCAGCAGTTCTTGGGGTGGAGCGGGCTCCCCAGATACGCAGTATTTT | CASSSWGGAGSPDTQYF | TRBJ2-3 | TRBV12-3/TRBV12-4 | NA | NA
TGTGCCAGCAGACTACTCGGAGGACAGGGGACTTACACAGATACGCAGTATTTT | CASRLLGGQGTYTDTQYF | TRBJ2-3 | TRBV6-5 | NA | TRBD1
TGCGCCAGCAGCTTGCCCACCGGGGGGGATGCCCTGTACTTC | CASSLPTGGDALYF | TRBJ2-5 | TRBV5-1 | few | TRBD2
TGCAGTGCCGGACAGGGAGGAGGGTCCGGTGGCTACACCTTC | CSAGQGGGSGGYTF | TRBJ1-2 | TRBV20-1 | few | TRBD1
TGTGCCAGCCGGATCAGGGAAGGCCAAGAGACCCAGTACTTC | CASRIREGQETQYF | TRBJ2-5 | TRBV6-2/TRBV6-3 | many | NA
TGCGCCAGCAGCATGACTAGCGGGGCTAGCTCCTACAATGAGCAGTTCTTC | CASSMTSGASSYNEQFF | TRBJ2-1 | TRBV5-1 | NA | TRBD2
TGTGCCAGCAGCTTAGTGAGGGCGGGAGAGCAGTACTTC | CASSLVRAGEQYF | TRBJ2-7 | TRBV7-2 | NA | NA
TGCAGTGCCCCACAGCGGGGGAGTTGGGAAGAGACCCAGTACTTC | CSAPQRGSWEETQYF | TRBJ2-5 | TRBV20-1 | few | TRBD2
TGTGCCAGCAGTGAACCGGGAGTGGGTACCTACGAGCAGTACTTC | CASSEPGVGTYEQYF | TRBJ2-7 | TRBV25-1 | few | NA
TGTGCCAGCAGTTACACACCGGGACAGGGGGCGTATGAGCAGTTCTTC | CASSYTPGQGAYEQFF | TRBJ2-1 | TRBV6-5 | few | TRBD1
TGCAGTGCTAGAGGCTTGGGCGCTTTCTTT | CSARGLGAFF | TRBJ1-1 | TRBV20-1 | few | NA
TGCGCCAGCAGCTGGGGGGCAGGTCAAGAGACCCAGTACTTC | CASSWGAGQETQYF | TRBJ2-5 | TRBV5-1 | NA | NA
TGTGCCAGCAGCTTCAGGGGAGCAGAAGATACGCAGTATTTT | CASSFRGAEDTQYF | TRBJ2-3 | TRBV7-3 | few | NA
TGTGCCAGCAGCTTAACGACAGGGGGCCCGCATACGCAGTATTTT | CASSLTTGGPHTQYF | TRBJ2-3 | TRBV7-3 | NA | TRBD1
TGCGCCAGCAGCCAAGTGCCTAGCGGGGGGGCAAATGAGCAGTTCTTC | CASSQVPSGGANEQFF | TRBJ2-1 | TRBV4-3 | few | TRBD2
TGCAGTGCTAGAGATCTGAAGCTACAGGGAGGAGAGCAGTACTTC | CSARDLKLQGGEQYF | TRBJ2-7 | TRBV20-1 | few | NA
TGCGCCAGCAGCCCGTTTTTGGTCATTCAGTACTTC | CASSPFLVIQYF | TRBJ2-4 | TRBV4-3 | NA | NA